Presented here are 2 T cell receptor beta chains from one specimen sequenced in a study of T cells after posttransplantation cyclophosphamide. A marrow graft followed busulfan-fludarabine conditioning, with cyclophosphamide on days +3 and +4. Method: immunoSEQ multiplex PCR; TCRdb's copy keeps in-frame clones and lacks some. This sample has approximately 15,000 clones, each found more than once. Sequences were derived from PBMCs, sampled more than 950 days after allogeneic stem cell transplant with posttransplant cyclophosphamide. These receptors were obtained from a female patient aged 40-50 years who received an allogeneic stem cell transplant from a related donor, was CMV-positive, and had no GVHD. The graft donor may account for some of the T cells.

This clone has a count of ten or more. J is TRBJ1-1 and V is TRBV5-4, with TRBD1 matching over 7 bases. In germline, CDR1 is SGHNT, CDR2 YYREEE (reference sequence). The V and J ends lost 4 bases and 0 bases, in that order; junction bases with no gene match: 6. This CDR3 spans 15 amino acids. CDR3 amino acids: CASSRDSSMNTEAFF. The CDR3 DNA reads TGTGCCAGCAGCCGGGACAGCAGCATGAACACTGAAGCTTTCTTT.

This clone was recorded many times. The chain is built from TRBV6-1 and TRBJ2-3; 7 bases match TRBD1. Germline-derived CDR1 and CDR2 are MNHNS and SASEGT. The J segment lost 5 bases and the V segment lost 8 bases, leaving 10 bases of the junction unmatched. The CDR3 loop spans 14 amino acids. DNA of the CDR3: TGTGCCAGCTATGTCCGGGACAGACGAGATACGCAGTATTTT. It is translated as CASYVRDRRDTQYF.